This T cell receptor (beta chain) came from a study of CD8 T cells in ankylosing spondylitis. For this clonotype: Its antigen is not known.

J lost 4 bases, V lost 0 bases, and 2 bases had no gene match. This CDR3 contains 14 residues. Germline values: CDR1 SGHTA, CDR2 FQGNSA. Regarding the study as a whole: Ankylosing spondylitis blood seemed to carry a telltale TCR beta motif made of about 8 highly homologous variants. Previously reported in reactive arthritis synovial fluid and blood were some of the motif variants.

Using its own MiXCR run on the 5' RACE reads, TCRdb lists one record per CDR3 protein. The sample comprises 300,000 to 400,000 distinct CDR3 sequences, around 24% of which are singletons, and about 17% rests with the top ten. Sequencing input: blood, either unsorted or a sorted T cell fraction (not recorded which). The chain combines TRBV7-2 with TRBJ2-5; 7 nucleotides line up with TRBD1. The TCR originated in a male donor with ankylosing spondylitis. This chain's CDR3 is CASSLAGQRETQYF. The CDR3, as DNA: TGTGCCAGCAGCTTAGCGGGACAGCGAGAGACCCAGTACTTC.